This TCR beta chain stems from a study of blood T cells in healthy people across ages. Whole-study results and caveats: Both higher diversity and more naive CD4+ cells marked long-lived donors when set against aged donors. In older individuals, TCR beta diversity per million T cells was lower, falling roughly linearly with age.

Each sample provided at least 6 micrograms of extracted total RNA. Using a J-beta primer mix together with a sample-barcoded 5' primer, a second PCR was run for roughly 7 to 12 cycles. TCRdb reanalysed the 5' RACE reads using MiXCR and keeps one entry per CDR3 protein. The sample shows 1.5 million to 2 million distinct CDR3 sequences, 28% of them seen only once. From germline, CDR1 is SEHNR and CDR2 FQNEAQ (reference sequence). The germline V and J ends were trimmed by 5 bases and 9 bases, with 20 bases remaining between them. CDR3 length: 15 amino acids. Points on this clonotype: As yet, its antigen is unknown.

This TCR was sampled from a young woman in good health. The chain couples TRBV7-9 to TRBJ2-1; possibly TRBD1 or TRBD2 for D (6 bases each). The sequenced material came from blood. The CDR3 nucleotides are TGTGCCAGCAGCCTCCTAAGGGGGGCGCACACTGAGCAGTTCTTC. Translating gives CASSLLRGAHTEQFF.